A single T cell receptor beta chain is shown here with its context. This clonotype appeared many times. Its antigen remains undetermined. Base qualities are not at hand, and no much larger clone is one base apart. According to the study, the label for this sample's time point signals: newly diagnosed GD, antithyroid drugs for less than 3 months. For both TCR sequencing and RNA sequencing, RNA was extracted from PBMCs using TRIzol. Graves' disease was diagnosed according to American Thyroid Association guidelines. Recruitment of patients was carried out at an endocrinology department in Xi'an, China. Each patient gave about 10 milliliters of peripheral blood, collected in an EDTA anticoagulant tube. Ficoll Paque Plus density gradient separation was used to isolate PBMCs, and no further T cell sorting was done. RNA quality was checked with an Agilent 2100 Bioanalyzer and agarose gel, and concentration with a NanoDrop 2000.

CDR1 SGHTA and CDR2 FQGNSA were looked up in the germline V gene. CDR3 length: 12 amino acids, cysteine to phenylalanine. Here the CDR3 DNA is all that survives: 36 bases in frame from base 1. V drops 4 bases and J drops 7 bases, leaving 10 bases in between. This entry is derived from a study of regulatory T cells in long-lasting Graves disease (dated by TCRdb to about 2021). General notes on the study: Antithyroid drugs had been taken for less than 3 months by newly diagnosed Graves' disease patients. The study was registered as a clinical trial and conducted in China. This study used TCR sequencing and RNA sequencing of peripheral blood to compare persistent Graves' disease patients against newly diagnosed Graves' disease patients. A total of roughly 33 samples underwent TCR sequencing: some 13 from persistent and roughly 20 from newly diagnosed Graves' disease patients. Broad study findings and their caveats: Preferential use of TRBV28, TRBJ1-2 and TRBJ2-5 was observed in persistent disease, whereas TRBV20-1 and TRBJ2-1 were favored in newly diagnosed disease. Patients with persistent disease shared more public clonotypes (roughly 2,900) than newly diagnosed patients did (around 980). The small sample size was acknowledged by the authors as a limitation that may reduce accuracy. Peripheral blood alone was examined, since thyroid tissue, which constituted the primary lesion, could not be accessed. Only the TCR beta chain was sequenced and analyzed. Compared with newly diagnosed patients, patients with persistent Graves' disease had lower TCR Shannon entropy and fewer highly expanded clones, which suggests clonal expansion.

The library was generated by multiplex PCR. The instrument was an Illumina HiSeq 4000. To build TCR beta libraries, CDR3 regions were amplified by Arm-PCR using iRepertoire HTBI primers. Before sequencing, the PCR products went through gel purification. The original pipeline was this. Across samples, about 63 TRBV and 13 to 15 TRBJ segments were identified and used for gene usage analysis of CDR3 amino acid clonotypes. Filtered high-quality paired reads were merged into contigs using COPE and FqMerger. BLAST was used to align contigs to the IMGT TRBV, TRBD and TRBJ reference genes, and CDR3 was defined following IMGT. Highly expanded clones were defined as clonotypes with a frequency above 0.1%. Repertoire diversity was measured by Shannon entropy, and V-J evenness by the Gini coefficient. Public clonotypes were defined as clonotypes shared by more than one individual. TCRdb reprocessed the public reads (quality trimming at Q25 with fastp, clone calling with MiXCR) and kept in-frame beta chains. Entries are consolidated by CDR3 protein sequence, retaining the most common genes and DNA. The V and J calls and clone size are TCRdb's, not the authors'. The sample has 500,000 or so distinct CDR3 sequences on record, roughly 15% of them singletons. The biggest ten clones account for approximately 25% of the sample.

These data are also associated with another study on T cells in Graves' hyperthyroidism and ophthalmopathy. From the second report: Stable Graves' hyperthyroidism was defined as the absence of progression to ophthalmopathy over 18 months of follow-up. Hyperthyroidism patients were aged 18 to 65 years and newly diagnosed, with disease duration of less than 2 months. The study excluded patients with uncontrolled infections, other autoimmune diseases, pregnancy or lactation. Diagnoses were established on the basis of clinical symptoms, serum thyroxine and TRAb, thyroid ultrasound, and orbital computed tomography. The first round of RT-PCR for the TCR CDR3 was performed with the HTBI primer set and the Qiagen OneStep RT-PCR kit. Most expanded thyroid clonotypes (frequency above 0.001) were also detected in blood, a finding suggesting that blood repertoires may reflect thyroid immune responses. In cross-validation, a model built on a 13 V-J signature told ophthalmopathy apart from stable hyperthyroidism with 85% to 90% sensitivity and approximately 81% specificity, and in testing the same model reached 80%/75%. In validation, the model predicted progression to ophthalmopathy with about 71% sensitivity and over 72% specificity, a median of around six months before onset. To identify distinguishing TCR V-J signatures, a discovery cohort of about 100 patients was used, comprising under 45 with Graves' ophthalmopathy and some 57 with stable Graves' hyperthyroidism. Prospective prediction of ophthalmopathy was tested in an independent validation cohort of fewer than 20 hyperthyroidism patients and 15 to 17 patients who later progressed to ophthalmopathy. The 100 or so discovery patients were randomly split 7:3 into training and test sets. The study also compared thyroid tissue and blood T-cell repertoires from 6 or 7 Graves' hyperthyroidism patients. Once sampling was done, hyperthyroidism patients were given methimazole at a starting dose of 30 mg daily, whereas ophthalmopathy patients were given high-dose intravenous methylprednisolone. Libraries were constructed in a second round of multiplex PCR, after which size selection and purification were performed. The libraries were sequenced on an Illumina HiSeq2000 using paired-end 100 bp reads. Raw data were processed with SOAPnuke, discarding reads with adapters, uncalled bases, mean Phred below 15, or no exact constant-primer or identifier match. High-quality paired reads were merged with COPE v1.2.5, and unique nucleotide sequences were defined as clonotypes. Clonotypes were aligned to IMGT TRBV, TRBD and TRBJ reference segments using MiTCR v1.1. The analysis included only V-J combinations with a frequency above 0.0001, which together covered 98% to 99.2% of the repertoires. A TCS score was defined as the ratio of F50 (clonal expansion) to E x V (chaos), with BLOSUM62-based TCRdist applied between CDR3 peptides within each V-J. Welch's t-statistics and random forest reduced some 510 V-J features to about 13, which were used in a naive Bayes classifier (R e1071). No statistical method was used to set the sample size in advance, and investigators knew the group allocation. According to the paper, TCR Vbeta CDR3 sequencing was carried out on roughly 130 peripheral blood samples, which came from approximately 41 ophthalmopathy, 80 or so hyperthyroidism and about 17 progressor patients.

The sequence came from a woman aged 35-65 years with Graves disease. Donor details come from another sample of the same person, matched by shared clones. The sequence is built from TRBV7-2 and TRBJ2-5, with the D gene not clear enough to name. The starting material was peripheral blood mononuclear cells (PBMCs), obtained at new diagnosis, from a patient treated with antithyroid drugs. The DNA sequence is as follows: TGTGCCAGCAGCTCCAGTTGGGGGACCCAGTACTTC. This is translated as CASSSSWGTQYF.